This T cell receptor (beta chain) was identified in a study of early T cells in non-severe SARS-CoV-2 infection. Study-level background: Sequencing was performed on bulk RNA from unsorted whole blood, leaving chains unpaired.

The TCR library protocol was used to attach unique molecular identifiers. These identifiers were attached to individual cDNA molecules. Using its own MiXCR run on the 5' RACE reads, TCRdb lists one record per CDR3 protein. The table lists tens of thousands of distinct CDR3 sequences, 13% to 15% of them singletons. This CDR3 is 13 amino acids long. V lost 5 bases, J lost 5 bases, and 10 bases lay in between. CDR1 is SGHNT and CDR2 is YYREEE in the germline V gene (reference sequence). The receptor was derived from an adult who was a healthcare worker with PCR-confirmed SARS-CoV-2 infection or an uninfected control (not recorded which). This chain joins TRBV5-4 and TRBJ2-2; no firm D call. The sample consisted of whole blood. The DNA for the CDR3 is TGTGCCAGCAGGCTCTTTCTAACCGGGGAGCTGTTTTTT. Amino acid sequence: CASRLFLTGELFF.